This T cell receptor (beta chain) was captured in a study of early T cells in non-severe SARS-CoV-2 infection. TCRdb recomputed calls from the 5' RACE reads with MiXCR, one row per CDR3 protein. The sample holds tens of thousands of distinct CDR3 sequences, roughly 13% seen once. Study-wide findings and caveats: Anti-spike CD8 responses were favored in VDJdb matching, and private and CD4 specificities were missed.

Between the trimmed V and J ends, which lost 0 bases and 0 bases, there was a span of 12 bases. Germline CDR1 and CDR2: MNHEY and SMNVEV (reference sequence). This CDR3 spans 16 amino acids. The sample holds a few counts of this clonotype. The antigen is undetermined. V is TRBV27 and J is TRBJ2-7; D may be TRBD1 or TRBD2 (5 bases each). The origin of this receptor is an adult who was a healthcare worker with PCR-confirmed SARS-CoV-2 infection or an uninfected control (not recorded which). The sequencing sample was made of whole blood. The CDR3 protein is CASSLSRGAYSYEQYF. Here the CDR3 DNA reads TGTGCCAGCAGTTTATCGAGGGGAGCGTACTCCTACGAGCAGTACTTC.